This TCR beta chain was identified in a study of identical twins. With template switching, a universal primer site was added, and the cDNA carried unique molecular identifiers. Each CDR3 protein gets one entry after TCRdb re-called the 5' RACE reads with MiXCR. Counted here are roughly 350,000 distinct CDR3 sequences, 9% occurring once; the ten biggest clones make up 8% to 9.5%. Study-level points and caveats: Its conclusions, products of cross-sectional statistical analysis, did not come from following the same donors.

The V end was cut by 3 bases, the J end by 6 bases, with 15 bases between. From germline, CDR1 is SQVTM and CDR2 ANQGSEA. The CDR3 is 14 residues long. This clonotype came up many times. Its specificity is not known. The TCR was taken from a woman aged 50 to 60 in good health. The chain is built from TRBV29-1 and TRBJ2-1; tentative D call: TRBD2 (6 bases). Sequencing was performed on naive T cells sorted from blood. The CDR3, as DNA: TGCAGCGTTGAGGGCGGGAAGGTAGTCAATGAGCAGTTCTTC. Translation gives CSVEGGKVVNEQFF.